The 4 T cell receptor beta chains below were found in one sample sequenced in a study of CD8+ T cells in alopecia areata. cDNA reverse transcribed from extracted RNA served as the sequencing template. Assay: immunoSEQ multiplex PCR; the TCRdb copy retains only in-frame clones and omits some. The data contain some 19,000 clones, 60% to 80% of them seen just once; the ten biggest clones take up over 6%. From alopecia areata patients, lesional scalp punch biopsies and peripheral blood were collected. The sample was skin, taken at week 0. The receptors here all came from a human donor with alopecia areata.

Remarks on this clone: Within the sample, other DNA sequences also encode this same CDR3. The chain carries TRBV4-2 and TRBJ1-5, with D tentatively TRBD1 (5 bases). The V end lost 0 bases, the J end lost 7 bases, and 13 bases lay between the germline ends. Germline V lookup: CDR1 LGHNA, CDR2 YNFKEQ. This CDR3 has 15 amino acids. This CDR3 reads CASSQDLVGRQPQHF. The DNA of the CDR3 is TGTGCCAGCAGCCAAGATTTAGTGGGACGCCAGCCCCAGCATTTT.

A few counts support this clone. This chain uses TRBV27 with TRBJ2-6; D is ambiguous. The CDR3 loop spans 15 amino acids. The ends were cut back, 8 bases at V and 0 bases at J, with 11 bases in the middle. In germline, CDR1 is MNHEY, CDR2 SMNVEV (reference sequence). DNA for the CDR3: TGTGCCAGCTCCCCTAAGTTCTCTGGGGCCAACGTCCTGACTTTC. This encodes CASSPKFSGANVLTF.

This clone was found once. This chain joins TRBV5-6 and TRBJ1-2, with a weak D call TRBD1 (5 bases). With 6 bases removed from V and 4 bases from J, the gap between germline ends came to 19 bases. The CDR3 totals 15 residues. Per the germline V gene, CDR1 is SGHDT and CDR2 is YYEEEE. The CDR3 coding sequence is TGTGCCAGCAACCCACGTCGGGGCTATCCCTATGGCTACACCTTC. Its protein is CASNPRRGYPYGYTF.

This clone was observed a few times. V gene TRBV27 combines with J gene TRBJ1-2; the match to TRBD1 covers 7 bases. CDR1 MNHEY and CDR2 SMNVEV come from the germline V gene (reference sequence). The trim removed 11 bases at V and 8 bases at J, leaving 14 bases unmatched. The CDR3 loop spans 13 amino acids. CDR3 amino acids: CAAAATGMEGYTF. The CDR3 nucleotides read TGTGCCGCAGCGGCGACAGGGATGGAAGGCTACACCTTC.